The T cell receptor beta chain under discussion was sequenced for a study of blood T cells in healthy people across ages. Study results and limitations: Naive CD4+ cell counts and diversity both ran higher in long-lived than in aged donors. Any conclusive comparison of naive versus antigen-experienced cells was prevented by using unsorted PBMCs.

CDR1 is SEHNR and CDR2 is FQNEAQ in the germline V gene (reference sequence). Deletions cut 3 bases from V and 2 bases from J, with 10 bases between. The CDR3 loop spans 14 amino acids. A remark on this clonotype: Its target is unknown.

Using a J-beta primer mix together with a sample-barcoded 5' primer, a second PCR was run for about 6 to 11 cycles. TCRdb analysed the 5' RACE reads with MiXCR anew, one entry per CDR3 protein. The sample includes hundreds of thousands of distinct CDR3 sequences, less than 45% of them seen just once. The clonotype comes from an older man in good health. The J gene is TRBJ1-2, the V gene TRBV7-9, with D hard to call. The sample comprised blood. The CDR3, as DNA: TGTGCCAGCAGCTTTCGCCAGCTGAACTATGGCTACACCTTC. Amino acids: CASSFRQLNYGYTF.